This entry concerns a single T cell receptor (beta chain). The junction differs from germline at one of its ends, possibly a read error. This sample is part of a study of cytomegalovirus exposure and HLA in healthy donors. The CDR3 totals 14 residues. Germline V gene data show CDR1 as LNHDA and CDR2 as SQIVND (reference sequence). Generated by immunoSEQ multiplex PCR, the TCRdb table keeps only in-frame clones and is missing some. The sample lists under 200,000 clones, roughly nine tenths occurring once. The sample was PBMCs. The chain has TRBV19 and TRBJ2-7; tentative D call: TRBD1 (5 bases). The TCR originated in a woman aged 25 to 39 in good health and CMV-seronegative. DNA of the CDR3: TGTGCCAGTAGTCGTAATCAGGGCTCCGACGAGCAGTACTTC. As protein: CASSRNQGSDEQYF.